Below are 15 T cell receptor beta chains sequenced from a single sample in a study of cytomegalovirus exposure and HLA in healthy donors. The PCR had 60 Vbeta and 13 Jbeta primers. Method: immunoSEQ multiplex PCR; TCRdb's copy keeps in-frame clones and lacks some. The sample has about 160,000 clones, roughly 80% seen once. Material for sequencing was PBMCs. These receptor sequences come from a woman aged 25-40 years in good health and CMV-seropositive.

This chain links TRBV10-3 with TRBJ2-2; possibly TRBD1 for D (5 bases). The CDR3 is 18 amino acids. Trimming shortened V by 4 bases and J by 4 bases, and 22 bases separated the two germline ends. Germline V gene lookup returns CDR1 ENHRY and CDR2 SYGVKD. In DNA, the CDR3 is TGTGCCATCAGTGCCTCATCAGGCATTGGGGCAAGCACCGGGGAGCTGTTTTTT. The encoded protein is CAISASSGIGASTGELFF.

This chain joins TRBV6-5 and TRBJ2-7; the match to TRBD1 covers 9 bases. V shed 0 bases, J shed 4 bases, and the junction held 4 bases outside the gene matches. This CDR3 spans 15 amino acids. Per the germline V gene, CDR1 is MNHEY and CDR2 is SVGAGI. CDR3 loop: CASSYSGTGPYEQYF. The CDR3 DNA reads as TGTGCCAGCAGTTACTCCGGGACAGGGCCATACGAGCAGTACTTC.

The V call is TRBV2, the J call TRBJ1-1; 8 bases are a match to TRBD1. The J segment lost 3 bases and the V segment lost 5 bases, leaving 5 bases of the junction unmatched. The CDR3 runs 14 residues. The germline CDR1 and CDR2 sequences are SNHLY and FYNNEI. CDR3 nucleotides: TGTGCCAGCAGTCCCGTACAGGGGGACACTGAAGCTTTCTTT. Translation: CASSPVQGDTEAFF.

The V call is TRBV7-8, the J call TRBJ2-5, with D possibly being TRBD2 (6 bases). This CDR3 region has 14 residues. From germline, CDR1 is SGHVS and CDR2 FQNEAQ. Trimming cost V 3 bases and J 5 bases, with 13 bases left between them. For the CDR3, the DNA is TGTGCCAGCAGCTTCCGGACTATGGAGGAGACCCAGTACTTC. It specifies CASSFRTMEETQYF.

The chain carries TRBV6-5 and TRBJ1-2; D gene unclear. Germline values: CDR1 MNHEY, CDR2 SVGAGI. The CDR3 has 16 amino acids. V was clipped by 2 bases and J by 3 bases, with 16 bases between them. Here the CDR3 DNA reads TGTGCCAGCAGTTACGCCCCCCCGACGGACTACTATGGCTACACCTTC. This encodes CASSYAPPTDYYGYTF.

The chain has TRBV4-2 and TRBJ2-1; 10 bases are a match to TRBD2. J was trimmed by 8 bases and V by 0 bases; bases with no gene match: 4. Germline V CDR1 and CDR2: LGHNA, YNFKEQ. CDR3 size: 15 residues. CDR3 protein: CASSQDSGGADEQFF. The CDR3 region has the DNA TGTGCCAGCAGCCAAGACAGCGGGGGGGCCGATGAGCAGTTCTTC.

The CDR3 region is CSVEGPNEKLFF. CDR3 coding DNA: TGCAGCGTTGAAGGGCCTAATGAAAAACTGTTTTTT. The chain uses TRBV29-1 and TRBJ1-4; D is unclear. The CDR3 consists of 12 residues. Per the germline V gene, CDR1 is SQVTM and CDR2 is ANQGSEA. V lost 1 base, J lost 3 bases, and 3 bases lay in between.

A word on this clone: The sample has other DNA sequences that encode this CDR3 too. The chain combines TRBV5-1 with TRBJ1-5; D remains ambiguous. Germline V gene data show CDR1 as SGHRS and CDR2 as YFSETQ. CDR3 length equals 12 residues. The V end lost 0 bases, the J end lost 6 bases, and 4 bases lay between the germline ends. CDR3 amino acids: CASSLAGQPQHF. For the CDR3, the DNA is TGCGCCAGCAGCTTGGCCGGTCAGCCCCAGCATTTT.

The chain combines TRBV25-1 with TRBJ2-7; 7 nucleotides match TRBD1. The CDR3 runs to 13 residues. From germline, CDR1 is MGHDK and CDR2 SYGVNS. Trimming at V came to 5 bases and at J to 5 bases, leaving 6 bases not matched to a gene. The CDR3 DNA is TGTGCCAGCAGTTACAGGGGTGGCCACGAGCAGTACTTC. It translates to CASSYRGGHEQYF.

The CDR3 region is CASSTTGGIDNSPLHF. As DNA, the CDR3 is TGTGCCAGCTCAACTACAGGGGGCATCGATAATTCACCCCTCCACTTT. This chain joins TRBV18 and TRBJ1-6; 9 bases line up with TRBD1. The germline gives CDR1 KGHSH, CDR2 LQKENI. V was clipped by 5 bases and J by 5 bases; unmatched bases: 7. The CDR3 sequence is 16 residues long.

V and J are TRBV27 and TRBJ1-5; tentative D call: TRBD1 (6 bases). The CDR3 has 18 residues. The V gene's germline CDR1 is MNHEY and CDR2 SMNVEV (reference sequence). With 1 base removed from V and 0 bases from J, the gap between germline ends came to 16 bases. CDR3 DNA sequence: TGTGCCAGCAGTTTATATTTGACGGCAGGGGTTAGCAATCAGCCCCAGCATTTT. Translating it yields CASSLYLTAGVSNQPQHF.

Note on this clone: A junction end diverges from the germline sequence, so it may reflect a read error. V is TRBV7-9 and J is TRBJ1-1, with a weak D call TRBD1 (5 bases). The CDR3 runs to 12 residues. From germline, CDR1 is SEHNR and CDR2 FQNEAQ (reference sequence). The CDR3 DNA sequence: TGTTCCAGCACCCGGGGGGACACTGAAGCTTTCTTT. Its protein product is CSSTRGDTEAFF.

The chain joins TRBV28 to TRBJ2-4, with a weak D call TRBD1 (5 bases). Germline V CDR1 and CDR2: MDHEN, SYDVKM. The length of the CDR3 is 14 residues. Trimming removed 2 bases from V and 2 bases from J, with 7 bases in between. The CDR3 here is CASSLQGSKNIQYF. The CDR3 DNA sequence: TGTGCCAGCAGTTTACAGGGATCCAAAAACATTCAGTACTTC.

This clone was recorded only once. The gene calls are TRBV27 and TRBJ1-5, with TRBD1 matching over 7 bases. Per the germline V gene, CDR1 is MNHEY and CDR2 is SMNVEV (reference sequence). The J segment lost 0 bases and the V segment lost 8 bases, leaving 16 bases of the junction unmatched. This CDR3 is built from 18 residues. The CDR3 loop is CASPSWTGLLPSNQPQHF. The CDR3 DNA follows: TGTGCCAGCCCGAGTTGGACAGGACTTTTACCTAGCAATCAGCCCCAGCATTTT.

The CDR3, as DNA: TGTGCCAGCAGCGTGGGGGGGGCCCACTATAATTCACCCCTCCACTTT. Protein product: CASSVGGAHYNSPLHF. The J gene is TRBJ1-6, the V gene TRBV13; possibly TRBD1 for D (6 bases). The CDR3 has 16 residues. Per the germline V gene, CDR1 is PRHDT and CDR2 is FYEKMQ (reference sequence). Trimming pared 5 bases from V and 3 bases from J, leaving 14 bases between. Drawing the rest from reference TRBV13 and TRBJ1-6, the complete variable domain is AAGVIQSPRHLIKEKRETATLKCYPIPRHDTVYWYQQGPGQDPQFLISFYEKMQSDKGSIPDRFSAQQFSDYHSELNMSSLELGDSALYFCASSVGGAHYNSPLHFGNGTRLTVT.